Below, 25 T cell receptor beta chains from the same sample are listed, as sequenced in a study of Ad26.COV2.S vaccination and SARS-CoV-2 variants. Repertoires were generated with immunoSEQ multiplex PCR, while TCRdb's copy carries only in-frame clones and drops some. The profile shows over 450,000 clones, 80% to 90% of them singletons. Treatment indicated: some 19 received Ad26.COV2.S at low or high dose, single or two shots; 5 received placebo; per-sample allocation not given. Samples analyzed were those drawn on day 63 after the first vaccine or placebo injection. Material: peripheral blood, obtained in a trial of Ad26.COV2.S vaccine versus placebo. These TCRs come from a person aged 18-60 years who received the Ad26.COV2.S COVID-19 vaccine or a placebo.

This chain joins TRBV28 and TRBJ2-3; D remains ambiguous. V lost 3 bases, J lost 0 bases, and 10 bases lay in between. CDR3 size: 15 residues. The germline CDR1 and CDR2 sequences are MDHEN and SYDVKM. This CDR3 reads CASSLFRMSTDTQYF. CDR3 bases: TGTGCCAGCAGTTTGTTCCGAATGAGCACAGATACGCAGTATTTT. The whole variable domain, filled in from reference TRBV28 and TRBJ2-3, reads DVKVTQSSRYLVKRTGEKVFLECVQDMDHENMFWYRQDPGLGLRLIYFSYDVKMKEKGDIPEGYSVSREKKERFSLILESASTNQTSMYLCASSLFRMSTDTQYFGPGTRLTVL.

The chain has TRBV9 and TRBJ1-1, with a possible D match to TRBD1 (5 bases). The germline V gene has CDR1 SGDLS and CDR2 YYNGEE. This CDR3 is 14 amino acids long. Trimming left V 6 bases short and J 0 bases short, with 12 bases between. The CDR3 DNA reads TGTGCCAGCACCAGGACAAATATGAACACTGAAGCTTTCTTT. Amino acids: CASTRTNMNTEAFF. Full variable domain (remainder filled in from reference TRBV9 and TRBJ1-1): DSGVTQTPKHLITATGQRVTLRCSPRSGDLSVYWYQQSLDQGLQFLIQYYNGEERAKGNILERFSAQQFPDLHSELNLSSLELGDSALYFCASTRTNMNTEAFFGQGTRLTVV.

The chain links TRBV7-9 to TRBJ2-1, with 12 bases that match TRBD2. Germline CDR1 reads SEHNR; CDR2 reads FQNEAQ (reference sequence). The trim removed 8 bases at V and 7 bases at J, leaving 15 bases unmatched. This CDR3 region has 17 residues. The CDR3 sequence is CASGPRLAGDVRNEQFF. CDR3 coding DNA: TGTGCCAGCGGCCCCAGACTAGCGGGAGACGTCCGGAATGAGCAGTTCTTC. Filled out from reference TRBV7-9 and TRBJ2-1, the complete variable domain reads DTGVSQNPRHKITKRGQNVTFRCDPISEHNRLYWYRQTLGQGPEFLTYFQNEAQLEKSRLLSDRFSAERPKGSFSTLEIQRTEQGDSAMYLCASGPRLAGDVRNEQFFGPGTRLTVL.

The rearrangement joins TRBV18 to TRBJ1-6; 7 bases are a match to TRBD1. Germline CDR1 reads KGHSH; CDR2 reads LQKENI. J gave up 11 bases and V 3 bases, and 7 bases lay outside the gene matches. This CDR3 spans 14 amino acids. CDR3 DNA sequence: TGTGCCAGCTCACCCGTGGGACAGCCTCCACCCCTCCACTTT. It specifies CASSPVGQPPPLHF.

This rearrangement joins TRBV24-1 to TRBJ2-7, with TRBD2 as a possible D gene (5 bases). V lost 4 bases and J 0 bases, leaving 12 bases between the germline ends. This CDR3 spans 15 amino acids. Germline CDR1 is KGHDR and CDR2 is SFDVKD. The CDR3 loop is CATSDPSGSSYEQYF. Here the CDR3 DNA reads TGTGCCACCAGTGACCCCAGCGGCAGCTCCTACGAGCAGTACTTC.

The rearrangement links TRBV11-2 to TRBJ2-7, with D perhaps matching TRBD2 (6 bases). The CDR3 runs to 17 residues. Trimming took off 7 bases at V and 1 base at J, with 23 bases between the two ends. Germline V gives CDR1 SGHAT, CDR2 FQNNGV. CDR3 loop: CASTKEGLRLASYEQYF. The CDR3 DNA is TGTGCCAGCACCAAGGAGGGACTTCGACTGGCGTCCTACGAGCAGTACTTC.

This clone came up a few times. V and J are TRBV28 and TRBJ1-1, with TRBD1 as a possible D gene (5 bases). This CDR3 region has 13 residues. Germline CDR1 is MDHEN and CDR2 is SYDVKM. Trimming removed 5 bases at V and 4 bases at J, with 11 bases between. CDR3 DNA: TGTGCCAGCAGTGCCAGGGTGGCCACTGAAGCTTTCTTT. Protein product: CASSARVATEAFF.

The rearrangement uses TRBV3-1 (or the pseudogene TRBV3-2) and TRBJ1-4; no clear D. This CDR3 contains 15 residues. The germline V and J ends were trimmed by 1 base and 7 bases, with 13 bases remaining between them. CDR1 LGHDT and CDR2 YNNKEL come from the germline V gene (reference sequence). For the CDR3, the DNA is TGTGCCAGCAGCCAAGCCGGCAGGCGAGGTGAAAAACTGTTTTTT. Protein product: CASSQAGRRGEKLFF.

The chain combines TRBV5-1 with TRBJ2-3, with 8 positions matching TRBD1. Germline V gene lookup returns CDR1 SGHRS and CDR2 YFSETQ. CDR3 size: 13 residues. Trimming at V came to 3 bases and at J to 8 bases, leaving 5 bases not matched to a gene. In nucleotides, the CDR3 is TGCGCCAGCAGCTCGACAGGGGCGGGTACGCAGTATTTT. It translates to CASSSTGAGTQYF.

The J gene is TRBJ2-2, the V gene TRBV6-5; 9 bases match TRBD1. V was clipped by 7 bases and J by 5 bases; unmatched bases: 8. The CDR3 consists of 15 residues. CDR1 MNHEY and CDR2 SVGAGI come from the germline V gene. The CDR3 region is CASKRSGTGTGELFF. For the CDR3, the DNA is TGTGCCAGCAAAAGATCCGGGACAGGGACCGGGGAGCTGTTTTTT.

V usage is TRBV14 and J usage is TRBJ2-2, with a weak D call TRBD1 (6 bases). Germline V gene sequence: CDR1 SGHDN, CDR2 FVKESK. Trimming left V 1 base short and J 6 bases short, with 9 bases between. The CDR3 is 14 residues long. DNA of the CDR3: TGTGCCAGCAGCCAAGTCTCAGGGGCCGGGGAGCTGTTTTTT. Translated: CASSQVSGAGELFF.

The chain couples TRBV30 to TRBJ1-2, with D uncertain. The CDR3 totals 13 residues. Germline V gene data show CDR1 as GTSNPN and CDR2 as SVGIG (reference sequence). V was pared by 3 bases and J by 1 base, with 9 bases between. The CDR3 loop is CAWRPRSNYGYTF. CDR3 coding DNA: TGTGCCTGGAGGCCCCGAAGTAACTATGGCTACACCTTC.

V and J are TRBV5-1 and TRBJ2-7; tentatively, D is TRBD2 (6 bases). Germline CDR1 reads SGHRS; CDR2 reads YFSETQ. This CDR3 is 14 amino acids long. With 4 bases removed from V and 3 bases from J, the gap between germline ends came to 14 bases. The chain's CDR3 is CASSGATSLYEQYF. The CDR3 coding sequence is TGCGCCAGCAGCGGGGCGACTAGTCTCTACGAGCAGTACTTC.

The rearrangement joins TRBV27 to TRBJ1-1; D gene unclear. Trimming left V 4 bases short and J 3 bases short, with 12 bases between. This CDR3 is 14 amino acids long. Germline values: CDR1 MNHEY, CDR2 SMNVEV (reference sequence). The CDR3 bases are TGTGCCAGCAGTTCCCCCCGGGCGGACACTGAAGCTTTCTTT. Translated: CASSSPRADTEAFF.

The chain is built from TRBV6-5 and TRBJ1-5; perhaps TRBD1 as D (6 bases). CDR1 and CDR2 from the germline V gene are MNHEY and SVGAGI. V lost 7 bases to trimming and J lost 6 bases, with 16 bases between them. CDR3 length: 14 residues. Written as DNA, the CDR3 is TGTGCCAGCACCCTAGGGGGGGGTCCTCAGCCCCAGCATTTT. It translates to CASTLGGGPQPQHF.

The J gene is TRBJ2-2, the V gene TRBV27; 7 bases agree with TRBD2. Unmatched junction bases numbered 7, after V lost 6 bases and J lost 3 bases. CDR3 length: 15 amino acids. Germline CDR1 and CDR2: MNHEY and SMNVEV (reference sequence). CDR3 bases: TGTGCCAGCAGATTTTGGGGGGGAGACACCGGGGAGCTGTTTTTT. Protein product: CASRFWGGDTGELFF.

V is TRBV21-1 and J is TRBJ1-5; the table's D call, TRBD1, has no DNA check behind it. TRBV21-1 is a pseudogene. The CDR3 is made up of 16 amino acids. CDR3 protein: CASSTHTGQGNQPQHF. The CDR3 nucleotides are TGTGCCAGCAGCACACACACGGGACAGGGTAATCAGCCCCAGCATTTT.

The chain carries TRBV19 and TRBJ1-6; possibly TRBD1 for D (6 bases). The CDR3 length is 14 residues. V was cut by 7 bases and J by 7 bases, with 14 bases left in between. From germline, CDR1 is LNHDA and CDR2 SQIVND (reference sequence). In nucleotides, the CDR3 is TGTGCCAGTAATAAGGACAGCACAAATTCACCCCTCCACTTT. Translated, it gives CASNKDSTNSPLHF.

This chain links TRBV7-3 with TRBJ1-6; the D gene is possibly TRBD1 (6 bases). V lost 5 bases and J 5 bases, leaving 10 bases between the germline ends. Germline loops: CDR1 SGHTA, CDR2 FQGTGA. The CDR3 length is 14 residues. CDR3 DNA: TGTGCCAGCAGCCGTGGACAGAATAATTCACCCCTCCACTTT. Amino acids: CASSRGQNNSPLHF.

The J gene is TRBJ1-4, the V gene TRBV27; TRBD1 agrees at 7 bases. V shed 6 bases, J shed 7 bases, and the junction held 8 bases outside the gene matches. Germline loops: CDR1 MNHEY, CDR2 SMNVEV (reference sequence). The CDR3 is made up of 14 amino acids. The CDR3 loop reads CASRFTGAGEKLFF. The CDR3 DNA reads TGTGCCAGCAGATTCACAGGGGCTGGTGAAAAACTGTTTTTT.

This chain links TRBV7-9 with TRBJ1-1; 7 bases align to TRBD1. Germline V gene lookup returns CDR1 SEHNR and CDR2 FQNEAQ (reference sequence). Germline trimming cut 1 base from V and 0 bases from J; bases unmatched to any gene: 2. This CDR3 is 15 amino acids long. The CDR3 DNA is TGTGCCAGCAGCTTAGGGCAGGGGGTGAACACTGAAGCTTTCTTT. Amino acid sequence: CASSLGQGVNTEAFF.

The chain recombines TRBV10-3 with TRBJ1-3, with 7 bases fitting TRBD1. The CDR3 has 16 amino acids. Germline loops: CDR1 ENHRY, CDR2 SYGVKD. J was trimmed by 0 bases and V by 3 bases; bases with no gene match: 5. DNA of the CDR3: TGTGCCATCAGTGACCCAACAGGGGCCTCTGGAAACACCATATATTTT. Protein: CAISDPTGASGNTIYF.

The chain employs TRBV5-5 and TRBJ2-3; 10 bases align to TRBD2. This CDR3 has 14 amino acids. V trimming: 7 bases; J trimming: 5 bases; junction bases outside the gene matches: 7. The V gene's germline CDR1 is SGHKS and CDR2 YYEKEE (reference sequence). DNA of the CDR3: TGTGCCAGCGGCCAGCGGGGGGGCGTAGATACGCAGTATTTT. This codes for CASGQRGGVDTQYF.

This chain joins TRBV19 and TRBJ2-1; 13 bases line up with TRBD2. The CDR3 has 13 amino acids. V shed 10 bases, J shed 8 bases, and the junction held 5 bases outside the gene matches. CDR1 and CDR2 (germline): LNHDA, SQIVND (reference sequence). The CDR3 DNA is TGTGCCACCCGGACTAGCGGGGGCTATGAGCAGTTCTTC. It encodes CATRTSGGYEQFF.

In its sample, this clone was seen many times. This chain connects TRBV7-2 to TRBJ1-2; no definite D call. The germline CDR1 and CDR2 sequences are SGHTA and FQGNSA. The CDR3 runs 12 residues. Trimming pared 2 bases from V and 12 bases from J, leaving 13 bases between. The CDR3 region has the DNA TGTGCCAGCAGCTTACACTATCAGTGGAACACCTTC. Translation: CASSLHYQWNTF.